This T cell receptor (beta chain) came from a study of blood T cells in healthy people across ages. Study-wide results and caveats: Across the age range, TCR beta diversity per million T cells fell in a roughly linear way.

This clonotype was detected ten times or more. No antigen is known for it. Primers used in a second PCR of roughly 6 to 12 cycles were a sample-barcoded 5' primer and a J-beta primer mix. TCRdb processed the 5' RACE reads anew with MiXCR; each CDR3 protein has one entry. Among more than 600,000 distinct CDR3 sequences listed, just under 25% were seen once. V lost 0 bases to trimming and J lost 4 bases, with 9 bases between them. The CDR3 loop spans 14 amino acids. Germline CDR1 SGHVS, CDR2 FQNEAQ. The same specimen was also included in a second study, on T cells of mothers and their children.

The J gene is TRBJ2-5, the V gene TRBV7-8, with D hard to call. This TCR came from a boy aged 10-17 years in good health. Input material: blood. The CDR3, as DNA: TGTGCCAGCAGCTTAGCACAGTCAAGAGAGACCCAGTACTTC. Protein product: CASSLAQSRETQYF.